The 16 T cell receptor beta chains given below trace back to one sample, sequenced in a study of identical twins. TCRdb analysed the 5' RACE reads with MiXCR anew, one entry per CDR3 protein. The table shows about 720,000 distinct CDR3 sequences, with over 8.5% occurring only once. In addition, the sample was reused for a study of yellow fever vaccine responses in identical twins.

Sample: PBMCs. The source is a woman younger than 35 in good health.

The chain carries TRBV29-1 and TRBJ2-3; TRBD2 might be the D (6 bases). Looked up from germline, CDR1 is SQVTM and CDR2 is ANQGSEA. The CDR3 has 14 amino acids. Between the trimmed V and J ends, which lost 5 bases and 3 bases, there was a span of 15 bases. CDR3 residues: CSVQGGVPTDTQYF. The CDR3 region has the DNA TGCAGCGTTCAAGGCGGGGTCCCTACAGATACGCAGTATTTT.

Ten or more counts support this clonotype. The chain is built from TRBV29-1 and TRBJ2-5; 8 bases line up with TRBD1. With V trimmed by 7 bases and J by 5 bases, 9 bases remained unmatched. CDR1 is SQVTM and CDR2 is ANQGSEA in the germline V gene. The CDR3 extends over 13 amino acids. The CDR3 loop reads CSEGQGGRETQYF. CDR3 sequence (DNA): TGCAGCGAAGGACAGGGTGGTAGGGAGACCCAGTACTTC.

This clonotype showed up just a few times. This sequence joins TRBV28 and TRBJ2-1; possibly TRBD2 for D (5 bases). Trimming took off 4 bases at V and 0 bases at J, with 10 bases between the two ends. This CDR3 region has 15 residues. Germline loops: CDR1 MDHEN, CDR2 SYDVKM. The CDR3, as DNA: TGTGCCAGCAGTTCCAAGGGAGTCTCCTACAATGAGCAGTTCTTC. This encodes CASSSKGVSYNEQFF.

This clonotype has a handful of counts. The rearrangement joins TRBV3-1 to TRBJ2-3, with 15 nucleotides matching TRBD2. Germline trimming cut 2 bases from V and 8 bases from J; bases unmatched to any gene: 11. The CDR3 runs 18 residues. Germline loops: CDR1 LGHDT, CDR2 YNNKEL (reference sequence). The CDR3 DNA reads TGTGCCAGCAGCCAATCTGCTCAAGGACTAGCGGGAGGGACTACGCAGTATTTT. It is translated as CASSQSAQGLAGGTTQYF.

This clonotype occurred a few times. DNA of the CDR3: TGTGCCAGCAGTTTGTCGGGCCTGAGGACTGAAGCTTTCTTT. Its translation is CASSLSGLRTEAFF. The rearrangement uses TRBV12-3 or TRBV12-4 and TRBJ1-1; unclear D gene. The CDR3 is 14 residues long. Trimming removed 3 bases at V and 5 bases at J, with 13 bases between.

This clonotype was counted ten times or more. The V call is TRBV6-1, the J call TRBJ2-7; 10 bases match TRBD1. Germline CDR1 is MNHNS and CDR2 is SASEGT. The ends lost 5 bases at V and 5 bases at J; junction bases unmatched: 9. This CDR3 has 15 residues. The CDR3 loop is CASSPLGQGGDEQYF. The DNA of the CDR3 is TGTGCCAGCAGTCCACTAGGACAGGGGGGCGACGAGCAGTACTTC.

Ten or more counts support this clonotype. CDR3: CSVGQSSSYEQYF. CDR3 bases: TGCAGCGTTGGACAGTCGAGCTCCTACGAGCAGTACTTC. V is TRBV29-1 and J is TRBJ2-7; a possible D gene is TRBD1 (5 bases). The germline gives CDR1 SQVTM, CDR2 ANQGSEA. The CDR3 is 13 amino acids. V shed 4 bases and J shed 0 bases, with 10 bases lying between them.

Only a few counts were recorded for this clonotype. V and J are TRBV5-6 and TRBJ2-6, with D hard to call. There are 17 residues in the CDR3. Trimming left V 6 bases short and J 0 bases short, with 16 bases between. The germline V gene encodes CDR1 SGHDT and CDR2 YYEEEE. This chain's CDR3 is CASTPGNIFSGANVLTF. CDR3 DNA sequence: TGTGCCAGCACCCCCGGTAACATTTTCTCTGGGGCCAACGTCCTGACTTTC.

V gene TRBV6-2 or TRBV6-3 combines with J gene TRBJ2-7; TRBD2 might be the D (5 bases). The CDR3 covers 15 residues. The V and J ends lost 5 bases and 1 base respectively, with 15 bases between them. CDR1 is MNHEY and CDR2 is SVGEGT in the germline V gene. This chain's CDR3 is CASSPDGPGSYEQYF. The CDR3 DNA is TGTGCCAGCAGTCCCGACGGTCCGGGATCCTACGAGCAGTACTTC.

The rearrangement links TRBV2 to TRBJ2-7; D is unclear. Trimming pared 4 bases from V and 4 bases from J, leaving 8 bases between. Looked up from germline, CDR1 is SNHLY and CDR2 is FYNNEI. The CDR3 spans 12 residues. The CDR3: CASSVAEYEQYF. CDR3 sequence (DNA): TGTGCCAGCAGTGTGGCAGAGTACGAGCAGTACTTC.

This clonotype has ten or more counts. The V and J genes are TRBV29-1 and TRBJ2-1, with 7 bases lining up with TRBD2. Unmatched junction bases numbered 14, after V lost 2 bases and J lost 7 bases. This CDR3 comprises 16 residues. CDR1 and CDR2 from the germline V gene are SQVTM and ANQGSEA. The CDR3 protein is CSVELPGLSITNEQFF. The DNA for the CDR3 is TGCAGCGTTGAATTACCGGGACTATCAATTACAAATGAGCAGTTCTTC.

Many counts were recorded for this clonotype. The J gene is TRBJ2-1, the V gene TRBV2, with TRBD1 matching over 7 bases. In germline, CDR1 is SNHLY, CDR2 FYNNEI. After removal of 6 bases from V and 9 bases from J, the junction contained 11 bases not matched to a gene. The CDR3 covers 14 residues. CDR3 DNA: TGTGCCAGCAGGAATCTTCCTCAGGGGGTTGAGCAGTTCTTC. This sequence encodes CASRNLPQGVEQFF.

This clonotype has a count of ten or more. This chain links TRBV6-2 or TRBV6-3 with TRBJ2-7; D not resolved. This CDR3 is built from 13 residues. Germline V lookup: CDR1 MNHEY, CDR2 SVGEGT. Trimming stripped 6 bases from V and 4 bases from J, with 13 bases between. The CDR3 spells CASSPNIGYEQYF. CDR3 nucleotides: TGTGCCAGCAGCCCCAATATCGGGTACGAGCAGTACTTC.

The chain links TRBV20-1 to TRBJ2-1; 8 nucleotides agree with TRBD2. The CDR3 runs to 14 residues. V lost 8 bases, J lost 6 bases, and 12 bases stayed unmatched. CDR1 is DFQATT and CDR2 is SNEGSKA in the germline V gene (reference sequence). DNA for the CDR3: TGCAGTAGAGCGGGAGTGCAGGATTTCAATGAGCAGTTCTTC. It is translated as CSRAGVQDFNEQFF.

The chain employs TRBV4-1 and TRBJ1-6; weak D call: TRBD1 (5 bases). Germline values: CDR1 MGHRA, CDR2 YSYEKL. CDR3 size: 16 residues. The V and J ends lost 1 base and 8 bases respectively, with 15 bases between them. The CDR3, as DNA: TGCGCCAGCAGCCAAGGCAGGAAGGGGAGTGATTCACCCCTCCACTTT. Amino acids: CASSQGRKGSDSPLHF.

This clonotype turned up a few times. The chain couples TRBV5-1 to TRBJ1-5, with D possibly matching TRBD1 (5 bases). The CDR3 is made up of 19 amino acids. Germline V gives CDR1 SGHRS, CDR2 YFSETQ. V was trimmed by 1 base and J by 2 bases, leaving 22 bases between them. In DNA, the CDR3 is TGCGCCAGCAGCTTGTTACCTCCGGGGACCACCTACGGCAATCAGCCCCAGCATTTT. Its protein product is CASSLLPPGTTYGNQPQHF.